Listed below are T cell receptor beta chains from one sample, sequenced in a study of blood T cell repertoires in COVID-19. Produced via immunoSEQ multiplex PCR; TCRdb's table is partial and in-frame only. The table includes roughly 150,000 clones, 87% detected once. Sample: peripheral blood. All receptors come from a woman between 70 and 85 years old with COVID-19, enrolled during active disease. CDR3s include the opening cysteine and the closing phenylalanine or tryptophan. Each record gives: V gene, D gene, J gene, clone size, CDR3 DNA, CDR3 protein. D genes are given only for firm matches. A row's size may be missing; if present it is once, few, many or a size class.

TRBV30	TRBD1	TRBJ1-4	.	TGTGCCTGGAGCGCTGAGGGACAGGCAAAACTGTTTTTT	CAWSAEGQAKLFF
TRBV5-1	.	TRBJ1-5	.	TGCGCCAGCAGCTCGTCAGGGGATAGCAATCAGCCCCAGCATTTT	CASSSSGDSNQPQHF
TRBV6-5	.	TRBJ1-5	.	TGTGCCAGCAGGACCACAGCGAAGGGAGCCCAGCCCCAGCATTTT	CASRTTAKGAQPQHF
TRBV9	.	TRBJ2-2	.	TGTGCCAGCAGCGTACCCATGGGGGAGGGGGAAGCCACCGGGGAGCTGTTTTTT	CASSVPMGEGEATGELFF
TRBV29-1	.	TRBJ1-2	.	TGCAGCGTTGCCAGCATCGGGATAGCTAACTATGGCTACACCTTC	CSVASIGIANYGYTF
TRBV7-3	.	TRBJ1-2	once	TGTGCCAGCAGCTTTCAGGGGCAGGGTAGCGGCTACACCTTC	CASSFQGQGSGYTF
TRBV5-1	.	TRBJ2-7	.	TGCGCCAGCAGCTTACAGGAGATTACCTACGAGCAGTACTTC	CASSLQEITYEQYF
TRBV7-3	TRBD2	TRBJ2-7	.	TGTGCCAGCTCCACTAGCGGGGGGTACGAGCAGTACTTC	CASSTSGGYEQYF
TRBV7-9	TRBD2	TRBJ2-2	.	TGTGCCAGCAGCTCAGGTTGGGGACTAGCGTTAGACACCGGGGAGCTGTTTTTT	CASSSGWGLALDTGELFF
TRBV5-1	TRBD1	TRBJ2-1	.	TGCGCCAGCAGCCTCCGGGACAGATCCTACAATGAGCAGTTCTTC	CASSLRDRSYNEQFF
TRBV20-1	.	TRBJ2-3	.	TGCAGTGCCCCGCGCGGAGGGATGATGTATTTT	CSAPRGGMMYF
TRBV3-1/TRBV3-2	.	TRBJ1-1	.	TGTGCCAGCAGTCCCACGGCGGCTCTGAACACTGAAGCTTTCTTT	CASSPTAALNTEAFF
TRBV5-8	TRBD1	TRBJ1-2	few	TGTGCCAGCAGCTTCCGGGACAGGGGGCGCGGCTACACCTTC	CASSFRDRGRGYTF
TRBV11-3	TRBD1	TRBJ1-1	once	TGTGCCAGCAGCTTAGGAACAGGGGGAGCTTTCTTT	CASSLGTGGAFF
TRBV29-1	.	TRBJ2-1	.	TGCAGCGTTGAACTCCCCCCGGGAGAAAATGAGCAGTTCTTC	CSVELPPGENEQFF
TRBV12-2	.	TRBJ2-1	.	TGTGCAAGTCGCTTAGGGCGTTTGGGGCACGATGAGCAGTTCTTC	CASRLGRLGHDEQFF
TRBV28	TRBD2	TRBJ2-5	.	TGTGCCAGCAGTCCCAGACTAGCGGGGGGGCGGCAAGAGACCCAGTACTTC	CASSPRLAGGRQETQYF
TRBV10-3	.	TRBJ2-7	.	TGTGCCATCAGTGAGGGTGCGAGGTCGGGGGAGCAGTACTTC	CAISEGARSGEQYF
TRBV15	TRBD2	TRBJ2-3	once	TGTGCCACCAGCAGGGTCCGGACTAGCGGGGGACGCACAGATACGCAGTATTTT	CATSRVRTSGGRTDTQYF
TRBV28	TRBD1	TRBJ1-5	.	TGTGCCAGCGGACAGGGCACCGATCAGCCCCAGCATTTT	CASGQGTDQPQHF
TRBV27	.	TRBJ1-1	.	TGTGCCAGCAGCACCCAGGGCCCGAACACTGAAGCTTTCTTT	CASSTQGPNTEAFF
TRBV6-2/TRBV6-3	TRBD1	TRBJ1-6	.	TGTGCCAGCAGTTTAGCAGGGGGGTCACCCCTCCACTTT	CASSLAGGSPLHF
TRBV2	.	TRBJ2-7	medium-sized	TGTGCCAGCAGTGAACCTATAGGTGCGGGGGAGCAGTACTTC	CASSEPIGAGEQYF
TRBV11-3	.	TRBJ1-1	.	TGTGCCAGCAGCTTAGGTGTGGCAGGGTCCACTGAAGCTTTCTTT	CASSLGVAGSTEAFF
TRBV5-4	.	TRBJ2-7	.	TGTGCCAGCAGCTTGGGGGCAGAAGACGAGCAGTACTTC	CASSLGAEDEQYF
TRBV7-2	.	TRBJ2-5	once	TGTGCCAGCAGCGTGACTAGTAAAGAGACCCAGTACTTC	CASSVTSKETQYF
TRBV30	.	TRBJ1-6	.	TGTGCCTGGAGTGTACGCAGGGGCAATTCACCCCTCCACTTT	CAWSVRRGNSPLHF
TRBV6-6	.	TRBJ1-5	.	TGTGCCAGCAGTCTTGACTGGCAGCCCCAGCATTTT	CASSLDWQPQHF
TRBV9	.	TRBJ1-1	.	TGTGCCAGCAGCGTAGAGGGGAGGGAGACGGGGGCTTTCTTT	CASSVEGRETGAFF
TRBV2	.	TRBJ1-4	.	TGTGCCAGCAGGAGACAGAAAATAACAACTAATGAAAAACTGTTTTTT	CASRRQKITTNEKLFF
TRBV4-2	TRBD1	TRBJ1-6	.	TGTGCCAGCAGCCGGAGGGGACAGGGCAGCTCCTATAATTCACCCCTCCACTTT	CASSRRGQGSSYNSPLHF
TRBV4-1	TRBD1	TRBJ2-7	.	TGCGCCAGCAGCCCAGGACAGGGGACATTCTACGAGCAGTACTTC	CASSPGQGTFYEQYF
TRBV27	.	TRBJ2-3	few	TGTGCCAGCAGTCTCTCGACAGGAGATACGCAGTATTTT	CASSLSTGDTQYF
TRBV3-1/TRBV3-2	.	TRBJ2-7	once	TGTGCCAGCAGCCGATCACAGGGCTCCGAGCAGTACTTC	CASSRSQGSEQYF
TRBV12-3/TRBV12-4	.	TRBJ2-3	.	TGTGCCAGCAGTTTAGTAGTTCGAGATACGCAGTATTTT	CASSLVVRDTQYF
TRBV28	TRBD1	TRBJ1-5	.	TGTGCCAGCAGTTTTAGTGGGGGGACAGCGGATCGGCCCCAGCATTTT	CASSFSGGTADRPQHF
TRBV6-6	.	TRBJ2-3	.	TGTGCGGTCAGGGGATACACAGATACGCAGTATTTT	CAVRGYTDTQYF
TRBV7-9	TRBD1	TRBJ1-5	.	TGTGCCAGCAGCTTGGACAGGGGAGGACAGCCCCAGCATTTT	CASSLDRGGQPQHF
TRBV3-1/TRBV3-2	.	TRBJ1-2	.	TGTGCCAGCAGCCAAGATGCGTCGGGAGTTCGGGGCTATGGCTACACCTTC	CASSQDASGVRGYGYTF
TRBV6-1	TRBD1	TRBJ1-4	.	TGTGCCAGCAGTGAAAGTGGGGACAGGGCCACTAATGAAAAACTGTTTTTT	CASSESGDRATNEKLFF
TRBV3-1/TRBV3-2	TRBD1	TRBJ1-1	.	TGTGCCAGCAGCCCGGGGACAGGGGGTGGGAACACTGAAGCTTTCTTT	CASSPGTGGGNTEAFF
TRBV15	TRBD1	TRBJ1-2	.	TGTGCCACCAGCAGGGGGGGCCAGGGGGCGAACTATGGCTACACCTTC	CATSRGGQGANYGYTF
TRBV15	TRBD1	TRBJ1-1	.	TGTGCCACCAGCCCCAGGACAGGAGAAAACACTGAAGCTTTCTTT	CATSPRTGENTEAFF
TRBV5-4	.	TRBJ1-3	.	TGTGCCAGCAGCTCACGGAGGGACTCTGGAAACACCATATATTTT	CASSSRRDSGNTIYF
TRBV6-5	TRBD2	TRBJ2-1	.	TGTGCCAGCAGGGGAACCTCTAGCGGGGGGCAGTTCTTC	CASRGTSSGGQFF
TRBV9	TRBD2	TRBJ2-3	.	TGTGCCAGCAGCGGTCAAGCTAGCGGGGAGACCACAGATACGCAGTATTTT	CASSGQASGETTDTQYF
TRBV6-2/TRBV6-3	.	TRBJ1-2	few	TGTGCCAGCAGTTTGGACAGCTATGGCTACACCTTC	CASSLDSYGYTF
TRBV5-5	.	TRBJ2-5	.	TGTGCCAGCAGCTCCAGGGTCGGAGAGACCCAGTACTTC	CASSSRVGETQYF
TRBV5-6	TRBD2	TRBJ2-3	.	TGTGCCAGCAGCCGGACTAGCGGGGGGAAGACAGATACGCAGTATTTT	CASSRTSGGKTDTQYF
TRBV2	.	TRBJ1-1	.	TGTGCCAGCAGCCTACAGGTTGAAGCTTTCTTT	CASSLQVEAFF
TRBV5-1	TRBD1	TRBJ1-2	.	TGCGCCAGCAGCTTGGTAGGGGACAGGGGGCATGGCTACACCTTC	CASSLVGDRGHGYTF
TRBV27	.	TRBJ2-7	.	TGTGCCAGCAGTTTATCGGGCAGCTACGAGCAGTACTTC	CASSLSGSYEQYF